A single sample is the source of the 32 T cell receptor beta chains below, sequenced in a study of T cell responses to AZD1222 COVID-19 vaccine. Libraries were prepared by immunoSEQ multiplex PCR; TCRdb keeps only in-frame clonotypes and omits some of them. The repertoire holds roughly 80,000 clones, 88% seen once, with under 5% in the top ten. The sequences come from peripheral blood, collected on day 0 of MenACWY control vaccination. The origin of the receptors is an adult in good health.

The chain combines TRBV27 with TRBJ1-1, with no clear D. This CDR3 spans 16 amino acids. Looked up from germline, CDR1 is MNHEY and CDR2 is SMNVEV (reference sequence). The V gene lost 2 bases and the J gene lost 0 bases, with 13 bases spanning the gap. The CDR3 here is CASSLRAVFMNTEAFF. In DNA form, the CDR3 reads TGTGCCAGCAGTTTACGGGCGGTCTTCATGAACACTGAAGCTTTCTTT.

The chain recombines TRBV6-5 with TRBJ2-7, with a possible D match to TRBD2 (6 bases). Trimming shortened V by 8 bases and J by 5 bases, and 16 bases separated the two germline ends. The CDR3 has 13 amino acids. The germline CDR1 and CDR2 sequences are MNHEY and SVGAGI. The CDR3 DNA is TGTGCCAGCGAAAAGGGGAGGCAGGACGAGCAGTACTTC. It codes for CASEKGRQDEQYF.

CDR3 amino acids: CASSIALQENTQYF. DNA for the CDR3: TGTGCCAGTAGTATAGCCCTTCAGGAGAATACGCAGTATTTT. The rearrangement joins TRBV19 to TRBJ2-3; D uncertain. Germline-derived CDR1 and CDR2 are LNHDA and SQIVND (reference sequence). V dropped 1 base and J dropped 7 bases, with 12 bases sitting between them. The CDR3 is 14 amino acids.

The chain is built from TRBV28 and TRBJ1-6; the D is unclear. The CDR3 consists of 15 residues. V shed 10 bases and J shed 6 bases, with 19 bases lying between them. Germline CDR1 and CDR2: MDHEN and SYDVKM. The CDR3 DNA reads TGTGCCACGCGAGGAGGAGGCGAAGTTAATTCACCCCTCCACTTT. This encodes CATRGGGEVNSPLHF.

This clone has just one count. The chain carries TRBV28 and TRBJ1-2, with D maybe TRBD1 (6 bases). The germline gives CDR1 MDHEN, CDR2 SYDVKM. CDR3 length: 13 residues. V shed 2 bases and J shed 5 bases, with 9 bases lying between them. For the CDR3, the DNA is TGTGCCAGCAGTTTAGGACAGATTTATGGCTACACCTTC. Translation gives CASSLGQIYGYTF.

This rearrangement joins TRBV28 to TRBJ2-7; 9 nucleotides match TRBD1. Germline V gene lookup returns CDR1 MDHEN and CDR2 SYDVKM. V was clipped by 8 bases and J by 3 bases; unmatched bases: 5. The CDR3 covers 13 residues. The CDR3: CASGGQGNYEQYF. For the CDR3, the DNA is TGTGCCAGCGGGGGACAGGGAAACTACGAGCAGTACTTC.

This clone has a handful of counts. Within the sample, other DNA sequences also encode this same CDR3. The chain joins TRBV19 to TRBJ2-2; TRBD2 is a possible D gene (6 bases). Germline V gene sequence: CDR1 LNHDA, CDR2 SQIVND (reference sequence). Trimming removed 5 bases at V and 2 bases at J, with 12 bases between. This CDR3 has 15 residues. DNA of the CDR3: TGTGCCAGTAGTGGGTTAGCGGAAAACACCGGGGAGCTGTTTTTT. Amino acid sequence: CASSGLAENTGELFF.

This rearrangement joins TRBV30 to TRBJ2-7; a weak D match, TRBD2 (5 bases). This CDR3 spans 13 amino acids. Trimming pared 1 base from V and 2 bases from J, leaving 9 bases between. Germline CDR1 GTSNPN, CDR2 SVGIG (reference sequence). In DNA, the CDR3 is TGTGCCTGGAGTGGGGCTAGCCCCTACGAGCAGTACTTC. Translation gives CAWSGASPYEQYF.

The CDR3 reads CAAYWADYGYTF. Written as DNA, the CDR3 is TGTGCCGCATACTGGGCGGACTATGGCTACACCTTC. The chain combines TRBV12-3 or TRBV12-4 with TRBJ1-2; the D is unclear. This CDR3 is 12 amino acids long. The V end was cut by 11 bases, the J end by 3 bases, with 13 bases between.

This chain joins TRBV7-9 and TRBJ1-2, with D perhaps matching TRBD1 (6 bases). Trimming cost V 5 bases and J 6 bases, with 13 bases left between them. The CDR3 has 13 residues. Germline V gene sequence: CDR1 SEHNR, CDR2 FQNEAQ (reference sequence). The CDR3 coding sequence is TGTGCCAGCAGCGCAAACAGGGACGATGGCTACACCTTC. Translation gives CASSANRDDGYTF.

The chain couples TRBV19 to TRBJ1-1, with unresolved D. The CDR3 is 17 amino acids. Germline V gene sequence: CDR1 LNHDA, CDR2 SQIVND (reference sequence). V gave up 6 bases and J gave up 0 bases, with 20 bases separating them. The CDR3 is CASRYGAPGKMNTEAFF. The CDR3 nucleotides are TGTGCCAGTAGGTATGGAGCCCCTGGTAAAATGAACACTGAAGCTTTCTTT.

This clone has just one count. The V and J genes are TRBV18 and TRBJ1-2; weak D call: TRBD1 (5 bases). The CDR3 sequence is 12 residues long. Deletions cut 3 bases from V and 6 bases from J, with 8 bases between. The germline gives CDR1 KGHSH, CDR2 LQKENI. The chain's CDR3 is CASSPLGHGYTF. DNA for the CDR3: TGTGCCAGCTCACCTCTGGGACATGGCTACACCTTC.

The chain combines TRBV5-6 with TRBJ2-4; 10 positions match TRBD2. The length of the CDR3 is 19 residues. Losses at the gene ends were 5 bases for V and 0 bases for J; bases not matched to a gene: 14. Germline V gives CDR1 SGHDT, CDR2 YYEEEE. The CDR3 region is CASSRLPAGGPIAKNIQYF. In nucleotides, the CDR3 is TGTGCCAGCAGTCGATTGCCAGCGGGAGGGCCCATAGCCAAAAACATTCAGTACTTC.

The genes are TRBV28 and TRBJ1-5; 10 positions agree with TRBD1. The germline V gene has CDR1 MDHEN and CDR2 SYDVKM. The CDR3 contains 13 residues. V dropped 11 bases and J dropped 5; count of bases not matched to a gene: 6. CDR3 DNA sequence: TGTGCCGGACAGGGGGGGTCTCATCAGCCCCAGCATTTT. Translated: CAGQGGSHQPQHF.

The CDR3 spells CASSFHGGDGYTF. The CDR3 DNA reads TGCGCCAGCAGCTTTCATGGAGGGGATGGCTACACCTTC. The chain employs TRBV5-1 and TRBJ1-2; D is perhaps TRBD1 (5 bases). Trimming stripped 2 bases from V and 6 bases from J, with 11 bases between. CDR1 is SGHRS, CDR2 YFSETQ, per germline. The CDR3 loop spans 13 amino acids.

The rearrangement uses TRBV7-2 and TRBJ1-2, with 9 bases identical to TRBD1. V lost 4 bases and J lost 5; bases outside the gene matches: 8. CDR1 is SGHTA and CDR2 is FQGNSA in the germline V gene. The CDR3 length is 15 residues. The CDR3 coding sequence is TGTGCCAGCAGCTCTCAAACAGGGGGCCTATATGGCTACACCTTC. Residues: CASSSQTGGLYGYTF.

This clone was observed a few times. The chain joins TRBV5-1 to TRBJ2-7; possible D gene TRBD1, 5 bases. CDR1 is SGHRS and CDR2 is YFSETQ in the germline V gene. V lost 2 bases and J 2 bases, leaving 11 bases between the germline ends. The CDR3 has 14 amino acids. The CDR3 DNA reads as TGCGCCAGCAGCTTACCGACAGAGACCTACGAGCAGTACTTC. Protein product: CASSLPTETYEQYF. The full variable domain, rest sourced from reference TRBV5-1 and TRBJ2-7, is KAGVTQTPRYLIKTRGQQVTLSCSPISGHRSVSWYQQTPGQGLQFLFEYFSETQRNKGNFPGRFSGRQFSNSRSEMNVSTLELGDSALYLCASSLPTETYEQYFGPGTRLTVT.

The J gene is TRBJ2-7, the V gene TRBV5-6, with D unresolved. This CDR3 comprises 15 residues. CDR1 and CDR2 from the germline V gene are SGHDT and YYEEEE. The ends were cut back, 0 bases at V and 5 bases at J, with 15 bases in the middle. The CDR3: CASSLGGGPWDEQYF. For the CDR3, the DNA is TGTGCCAGCAGCTTGGGAGGTGGGCCCTGGGACGAGCAGTACTTC.

There are a few counts of this clone. The V call is TRBV12-3 or TRBV12-4, the J call TRBJ2-3; D uncertain. This CDR3 is 13 amino acids long. The V gene lost 2 bases and the J gene lost 3 bases, with 6 bases spanning the gap. CDR3 loop: CASSLTRTDTQYF. DNA of the CDR3: TGTGCCAGCAGTTTAACGAGGACAGATACGCAGTATTTT.

J is TRBJ2-1 and V is TRBV11-3; maybe TRBD1 (6 bases). Germline V gives CDR1 SGHNT, CDR2 YENEEA. Deletions cut 4 bases from V and 6 bases from J, with 13 bases between. CDR3 size: 14 residues. CDR3 bases: TGTGCCAGCAGCTCCAGGGGCAGGGGCAATGAGCAGTTCTTC. It specifies CASSSRGRGNEQFF. The whole variable domain, filled in from reference TRBV11-3 and TRBJ2-1, reads EAGVVQSPRYKIIEKKQPVAFWCNPISGHNTLYWYLQNLGQGPELLIRYENEEAVDDSQLPKDRFSAERLKGVDSTLKIQPAELGDSAVYLCASSSRGRGNEQFFGPGTRLTVL.

The chain carries TRBV12-3 or TRBV12-4 and TRBJ1-6, with 7 bases that match TRBD1. Trimming removed 8 bases from V and 7 bases from J; junction bases left unmatched: 5. The CDR3 loop spans 13 amino acids. This CDR3 reads CASSGTVNSPLHF. Here the CDR3 DNA reads TGTGCCAGCTCCGGGACAGTGAATTCACCCCTCCACTTT.

The genes are TRBV11-2 and TRBJ1-1, with D hard to call. Germline CDR1 is SGHAT and CDR2 is FQNNGV. The CDR3 has 14 residues. Trimming took off 5 bases at V and 4 bases at J, with 14 bases between the two ends. The CDR3 is CASSPGVGGTEAFF. Written as DNA, the CDR3 is TGTGCCAGCAGCCCCGGGGTGGGTGGCACTGAAGCTTTCTTT.

The chain has TRBV2 and TRBJ2-7; TRBD1 aligns across 7 bases. The V segment lost 6 bases and the J segment 0 bases; nucleotides outside the gene matches: 8. CDR3 size: 15 residues. Germline V gives CDR1 SNHLY, CDR2 FYNNEI. DNA for the CDR3: TGTGCCAGCAGGCCAACCCGGGACAGCTCCTACGAGCAGTACTTC. Translation: CASRPTRDSSYEQYF.

This clone showed up just once. This chain links TRBV2 with TRBJ2-7; D is possibly TRBD1 (5 bases). The CDR3 runs to 13 residues. Per the germline V gene, CDR1 is SNHLY and CDR2 is FYNNEI. The V and J ends lost 7 bases and 6 bases respectively, with 16 bases between them. CDR3 bases: TGTGCCAGCAAGGGGCAGGGTGCAGGCGAGCAGTACTTC. It codes for CASKGQGAGEQYF.

The chain joins TRBV7-9 to TRBJ2-7, with 9 bases aligning to TRBD2. Germline-derived CDR1 and CDR2 are SEHNR and FQNEAQ (reference sequence). Trimming took 4 bases from V and 0 from J; bases not matched to a gene: 10. The CDR3 extends over 17 amino acids. The CDR3 region is CASSSLEGREGSYEQYF. The DNA of the CDR3 is TGTGCCAGCAGCTCCCTCGAAGGGCGGGAGGGCTCCTACGAGCAGTACTTC.

V is TRBV28 and J is TRBJ2-1, with 9 bases identical to TRBD2. The V gene's germline CDR1 is MDHEN and CDR2 SYDVKM. J was trimmed by 0 bases and V by 10 bases; bases with no gene match: 10. The CDR3 has 16 residues. In nucleotides, the CDR3 is TGTGCCACAGAGCGGGGGGATAGAAGCTCCTACAATGAGCAGTTCTTC. Translation: CATERGDRSSYNEQFF.

DNA of the CDR3: TGTGCCAGCAGTTTATCGGGGCCAGGACAGGGGCCCCACTCTGGAAACACCATATATTTT. Translating it yields CASSLSGPGQGPHSGNTIYF. V and J are TRBV27 and TRBJ1-3; 9 bases are a match to TRBD1. Trimming removed 0 bases from V and 0 bases from J; junction bases left unmatched: 12. CDR3 size: 20 residues. Germline CDR1 MNHEY, CDR2 SMNVEV (reference sequence).

This chain uses TRBV12-3 or TRBV12-4 with TRBJ2-5, with a possible D match to TRBD1 (6 bases). The CDR3 runs 13 residues. Trimming left V 5 bases short and J 9 bases short, with 16 bases between. Here the CDR3 reads CASSLGTEGAQYF. The CDR3 DNA follows: TGTGCCAGCAGTCTGGGAACTGAGGGGGCCCAGTACTTC.

This clone was seen a single time. The chain carries TRBV6-2 or TRBV6-3 and TRBJ2-7; D uncertain. Trimming took off 2 bases at V and 2 bases at J, with 7 bases between the two ends. CDR1 and CDR2 from the germline V gene are MNHEY and SVGEGT. The CDR3 has 13 amino acids. In DNA form, the CDR3 reads TGTGCCAGCAGTTACCCAAGGACCTACGAGCAGTACTTC. It specifies CASSYPRTYEQYF.

The J gene is TRBJ2-4, the V gene TRBV6-5; 10 nucleotides agree with TRBD1. V was pared by 6 bases and J by 10 bases, with 6 bases of the junction left unmatched. CDR1 is MNHEY, CDR2 SVGAGI, per germline. The length of the CDR3 is 13 residues. The CDR3 DNA reads TGTGCCAGCAGAGACAGGGGGCGAAGGATTCAGTACTTC. Its protein is CASRDRGRRIQYF.

This clone was seen only a few times. The CDR3, as DNA: TGCGCCAGCAGCTTGAACCTGGACAATGAGCAGTTCTTC. As protein: CASSLNLDNEQFF. This chain links TRBV5-1 with TRBJ2-1; no reliable D call. V lost 1 base to trimming and J lost 5 bases, with 7 bases between them. Germline V gives CDR1 SGHRS, CDR2 YFSETQ. This CDR3 region has 13 residues.

This clone was counted only a few times. The J gene is TRBJ1-5, the V gene TRBV2, with TRBD1 identical over 10 bases. J was trimmed by 4 bases and V by 6 bases; bases with no gene match: 9. The V gene's germline CDR1 is SNHLY and CDR2 FYNNEI. The CDR3 covers 16 residues. The CDR3 here is CASRTTGTGVNQPQHF. The CDR3 region has the DNA TGTGCCAGCAGAACAACCGGGACAGGGGTTAATCAGCCCCAGCATTTT. The full variable domain, its missing parts supplied by reference TRBV2 and TRBJ1-5, is EPEVTQTPSHQVTQMGQEVILRCVPISNHLYFYWYRQILGQKVEFLVSFYNNEISEKSEIFDDQFSVERPDGSNFTLKIRSTKLEDSAMYFCASRTTGTGVNQPQHFGDGTRLSIL.